The 30 T cell receptor beta chains below come from one sample, sequenced in a study of Graves' ophthalmopathy and Graves' hyperthyroidism. As the template, RNA transcripts were used to amplify TCR beta CDR3 regions. Second-round multiplex PCR came after a first-round RT-PCR that employed HTBI primers. TCRdb processed the multiplex PCR reads anew with MiXCR; each CDR3 protein has one entry. The data contain fewer than 400,000 distinct CDR3 sequences, approximately 20% of them seen just once; the ten biggest clones take up about 1.4%. The sequencing sample was made of peripheral blood. The source is a woman aged 18 to 35 with Graves' ophthalmopathy.

The chain has TRBV30 and TRBJ2-7; D is uncertain. With 2 bases removed from V and 6 bases from J, the gap between germline ends came to 8 bases. This CDR3 contains 11 residues. The germline gives CDR1 GTSNPN, CDR2 SVGIG (reference sequence). CDR3 in DNA: TGTGCCTGGAGTTCGAAGTTCGAGCAGTACTTC. It yields the protein CAWSSKFEQYF.

The sample holds many counts of this clonotype. This chain uses TRBV29-1 with TRBJ2-2; D is uncertain. The CDR3 loop spans 11 amino acids. CDR1 is SQVTM, CDR2 ANQGSEA, per germline. Trimming took 7 bases from V and 10 from J, leaving 13 bases between them. The CDR3 loop reads CSARTGTELFF. Here the CDR3 DNA reads TGCAGCGCCCGCACTGGTACGGAGCTGTTTTTT.

This clonotype was recorded at least ten times. The rearrangement joins TRBV20-1 to TRBJ2-7; the match to TRBD1 covers 11 bases. CDR3 length equals 15 residues. The trim removed 6 bases at V and 2 bases at J, leaving 9 bases unmatched. CDR1 DFQATT and CDR2 SNEGSKA come from the germline V gene (reference sequence). The CDR3 here is CSAEDRGQVAYEQYF. CDR3 in DNA: TGCAGTGCGGAGGACAGGGGGCAAGTGGCCTACGAGCAGTACTTC.

There are many counts of this clonotype. The chain recombines TRBV5-4 with TRBJ1-1; maybe TRBD1 (6 bases). CDR1 SGHNT and CDR2 YYREEE come from the germline V gene (reference sequence). The CDR3 consists of 20 residues. With 1 base removed from V and 5 bases from J, the gap between germline ends came to 30 bases. CDR3 DNA: TGTGCCAGCAGCTTGTCTTCCCCTAACCCCGCAGGGGAGGTTAATACTGAAGCTTTCTTT. Protein sequence: CASSLSSPNPAGEVNTEAFF.

V and J are TRBV18 and TRBJ2-2, with D possibly matching TRBD2 (5 bases). The CDR3 spans 15 residues. The germline CDR1 and CDR2 sequences are KGHSH and LQKENI. Trimming removed 4 bases from V and 4 bases from J, with 13 bases in between. CDR3 loop: CASSLNEGTTGELFF. The CDR3 bases are TGTGCCAGCTCACTCAACGAGGGCACCACCGGGGAGCTGTTTTTT.

The genes are TRBV29-1 and TRBJ1-2, with D hard to call. The CDR3 runs 14 residues. Germline V gene data show CDR1 as SQVTM and CDR2 as ANQGSEA. V gave up 1 base and J gave up 4 bases, with 13 bases separating them. CDR3 nucleotide sequence: TGCAGCGTTGAAGGCGGCCCAGAACTCTATGGCTACACCTTC. It encodes CSVEGGPELYGYTF. Variable domain in full (rest from reference TRBV29-1 and TRBJ1-2): SAVISQKPSRDICQRGTSLTIQCQVDSQVTMMFWYRQQPGQSLTLIATANQGSEATYESGFVIDKFPISRPNLTFSTLTVSNMSPEDSSIYLCSVEGGPELYGYTFGSGTRLTVV.

The chain couples TRBV7-4 to TRBJ1-1, with D perhaps matching TRBD1 (6 bases). Trimming left V 2 bases short and J 3 bases short, with 34 bases between. The CDR3 consists of 22 residues. From germline, CDR1 is SGHVT and CDR2 SQSDAQ. The CDR3 DNA sequence: TGTGCCAGCAGCTTATCACGATTTGGGATGGGGTCGGGGGGCGCGGCGGACACTGAAGCTTTCTTT. Translated: CASSLSRFGMGSGGAADTEAFF.

This clonotype has at least ten counts. V gene TRBV7-2 combines with J gene TRBJ2-7; no clear D. The V end lost 5 bases, the J end lost 2 bases, and 16 bases lay between the germline ends. CDR3 length: 15 amino acids. CDR1 SGHTA and CDR2 FQGNSA come from the germline V gene. Here the CDR3 reads CASSPPGGSPYEQYF. The DNA for the CDR3 is TGTGCCAGCAGCCCCCCGGGTGGGTCCCCCTACGAGCAGTACTTC.

There are many counts of this clonotype. The CDR3 nucleotides are TGTGCCAGCAGTCAACAAAGGTTTGGCAATCAGCCCCAGCATTTT. It translates to CASSQQRFGNQPQHF. The rearrangement links TRBV6-2 or TRBV6-3 to TRBJ1-5; no clear D gene. The CDR3 consists of 15 residues. Looked up from germline, CDR1 is MNHEY and CDR2 is SVGEGT. V shed 5 bases and J shed 2 bases, with 13 bases lying between them.

In its sample, this clonotype was seen many times. This chain connects TRBV3-1 to TRBJ1-5; no reliable D call. Germline lookup yields CDR1 LGHDT and CDR2 YNNKEL (reference sequence). V lost 0 bases and J 10 bases, leaving 10 bases between the germline ends. The CDR3 length is 13 residues. This chain's CDR3 is CASSQDTTVPQHF. Here the CDR3 DNA reads TGTGCCAGCAGCCAAGATACCACAGTCCCCCAGCATTTT.

This clonotype showed up many times. This CDR3 reads CASSQDGIYEQYF. The DNA for the CDR3 is TGCGCCAGCAGCCAAGATGGAATCTACGAGCAGTACTTC. V usage is TRBV4-1 and J usage is TRBJ2-7; no firm D call. The germline V and J ends were trimmed by 0 bases and 3 bases, with 6 bases remaining between them. The CDR3 is 13 residues long. CDR1 and CDR2 from the germline V gene are MGHRA and YSYEKL.

This clonotype has a count of ten or more. The chain joins TRBV11-2 to TRBJ2-7; D unresolved. The germline V gene has CDR1 SGHAT and CDR2 FQNNGV. The CDR3 has 16 residues. Trimming removed 5 bases at V and 7 bases at J, with 24 bases between. The DNA of the CDR3 is TGTGCCAGCAGCCCCAGGCTTGCCCTTTTGAGTGAGGAGCAGTACTTC. It codes for CASSPRLALLSEEQYF.

This clonotype was seen ten or more times. This chain joins TRBV6-5 and TRBJ2-5, with 12 bases aligning to TRBD2. The trim removed 4 bases at V and 4 bases at J, leaving 7 bases unmatched. The germline V gene encodes CDR1 MNHEY and CDR2 SVGAGI. This CDR3 is 16 amino acids long. This CDR3 reads CASSSTSGRYSETQYF. Here the CDR3 DNA reads TGTGCCAGCAGTTCGACTAGCGGGAGATATTCAGAGACCCAGTACTTC.

This clonotype has ten or more counts. The CDR3 spells CASSFRLIGEGAEAFF. The CDR3 DNA reads as TGTGCCAGCAGTTTCCGCCTCATCGGGGAGGGTGCTGAAGCTTTCTTT. The V gene is TRBV12-3 or TRBV12-4, the J gene TRBJ1-1; the D is unclear. The CDR3 is made up of 16 amino acids. Trimming removed 3 bases from V and 6 bases from J, with 20 bases in between.

Only a few counts were recorded for this clonotype. J is TRBJ2-2 and V is TRBV5-5; 9 nucleotides align to TRBD2. The V and J ends lost 3 bases and 2 bases, in that order; junction bases with no gene match: 5. Germline V gene lookup returns CDR1 SGHKS and CDR2 YYEKEE (reference sequence). CDR3 length equals 16 residues. CDR3 region: CASSWRGGANTGELFF. CDR3 DNA sequence: TGTGCCAGCAGCTGGCGGGGGGGGGCCAACACCGGGGAGCTGTTTTTT. Combining the CDR3 with reference TRBV5-5 and TRBJ2-2 gives the whole variable domain DAGVTQSPTHLIKTRGQQVTLRCSPISGHKSVSWYQQVLGQGPQFIFQYYEKEERGRGNFPDRFSARQFPNYSSELNVNALLLGDSALYLCASSWRGGANTGELFFGEGSRLTVL.

Many counts were recorded for this clonotype. V is TRBV27 and J is TRBJ2-2, with 9 bases matching TRBD1. From germline, CDR1 is MNHEY and CDR2 SMNVEV (reference sequence). V shed 2 bases and J 1 base; nucleotides not matched to a gene: 2. The CDR3 consists of 16 residues. The chain's CDR3 is CASSLGGQGNTGELFF. The CDR3 nucleotides read TGTGCCAGCAGTTTAGGGGGACAGGGGAACACCGGGGAGCTGTTTTTT.

The rearrangement joins TRBV15 to TRBJ2-2, with D possibly being TRBD2 (6 bases). This CDR3 comprises 19 residues. Trimming took off 5 bases at V and 1 base at J, with 23 bases between the two ends. From germline, CDR1 is LNHNV and CDR2 YYDKDF (reference sequence). DNA for the CDR3: TGTGCCACCAGCCGCGCAACAGCGGGTGGACGTAGGAACACCGGGGAGCTGTTTTTT. Translated: CATSRATAGGRRNTGELFF.

Note on this clonotype: Given a much more abundant clone one base away, this may be a read error. The genes are TRBV6-4 and TRBJ1-1; D is ambiguous. Germline V lookup: CDR1 MRHNA, CDR2 SNTAGT. CDR3 length: 15 amino acids. V lost 5 bases to trimming and J lost 2 bases, with 15 bases between them. The chain's CDR3 is CASSYSGASNTEAFF. CDR3 in DNA: TGTGCCAGCAGTTACAGTGGAGCCTCCAACACTGAAGCTTTCTTT.

This clonotype came up many times. This chain joins TRBV12-3 or TRBV12-4 and TRBJ2-7; D tentatively reads TRBD1 or TRBD2 (6 bases each). Trimming took 2 bases from V and 3 from J, leaving 14 bases between them. The CDR3 consists of 15 residues. CDR3: CASSLFPRGLYEQYF. Written as DNA, the CDR3 is TGTGCCAGCAGTTTATTTCCCAGGGGACTCTACGAGCAGTACTTC.

This clonotype was detected many times. This chain links TRBV6-5 with TRBJ2-7, with TRBD2 matching over 10 bases. V was clipped by 4 bases and J by 0 bases; unmatched bases: 0. CDR1 and CDR2 from the germline V gene are MNHEY and SVGAGI. The CDR3 loop spans 14 amino acids. The CDR3 bases are TGTGCCAGCAGTTTAGCGGGGGGCTCCTACGAGCAGTACTTC. Encoded protein: CASSLAGGSYEQYF.

CDR3 region: CASRGTGKDYGYTF. The CDR3 region has the DNA TGTGCCAGCAGGGGGACAGGCAAGGACTATGGCTACACCTTC. The chain links TRBV6-1 to TRBJ1-2; TRBD1 aligns across 8 bases. Germline lookup yields CDR1 MNHNS and CDR2 SASEGT. The CDR3 spans 14 residues. The V gene end was trimmed by 6 bases and the J gene end by 3 bases; junction bases not matched to a gene: 6.

There are many counts of this clonotype. The chain recombines TRBV19 with TRBJ2-2, with 13 positions matching TRBD2. V shed 3 bases, J shed 9 bases, and the junction held 7 bases outside the gene matches. Germline CDR1 and CDR2: LNHDA and SQIVND (reference sequence). The CDR3 runs 16 residues. CDR3: CASSIPRTSGSRELFF. The DNA of the CDR3 is TGTGCCAGTAGTATCCCCAGGACTAGCGGGAGTCGGGAGCTGTTTTTT.

This clonotype was detected many times. The rearrangement uses TRBV6-2 or TRBV6-3 and TRBJ2-4; 7 nucleotides line up with TRBD1. The V segment lost 10 bases and the J segment 0 bases; nucleotides outside the gene matches: 18. The length of the CDR3 is 18 residues. CDR1 is MNHEY and CDR2 is SVGEGT in the germline V gene. The CDR3 region has the DNA TGTGCCACCCGGGACAGCAATGCTCCTTCTCTAGCCAAAAACATTCAGTACTTC. Translation: CATRDSNAPSLAKNIQYF.

This clonotype was found many times. The chain recombines TRBV7-2 with TRBJ2-5; 14 bases match TRBD2. The germline gives CDR1 SGHTA, CDR2 FQGNSA. The V segment lost 1 base and the J segment 13 bases; nucleotides outside the gene matches: 5. There are 14 residues in the CDR3. In nucleotides, the CDR3 is TGTGCCAGCAGCTTAGAGGGACTAGCGGGAGTCAGGTACTTC. Protein: CASSLEGLAGVRYF. The complete variable domain, with remaining parts taken from reference TRBV7-2 and TRBJ2-5, reads GAGVSQSPSNKVTEKGKDVELRCDPISGHTALYWYRQSLGQGLEFLIYFQGNSAPDKSGLPSDRFSAERTGGSVSTLTIQRTQQEDSAVYLCASSLEGLAGVRYFGPGTRLLVL.

This clonotype was counted many times. This CDR3 reads CASRQGGTGANVLTF. The DNA for the CDR3 is TGTGCCAGCAGGCAAGGGGGCACTGGGGCCAACGTCCTGACTTTC. The gene calls are TRBV28 and TRBJ2-6; 7 positions match TRBD1. The CDR3 sequence is 15 residues long. Germline CDR1 and CDR2: MDHEN and SYDVKM. Trimming cost V 6 bases and J 2 bases; bases outside gene matches: 4.

This clonotype was detected many times. CDR3 bases: TGTGCCAGCAGCTCGACTAGGGCCTACGAGCAGTACTTC. Its protein is CASSSTRAYEQYF. The gene calls are TRBV2 and TRBJ2-7, with a tentative D call TRBD2 (6 bases). There are 13 residues in the CDR3. Germline V gene data show CDR1 as SNHLY and CDR2 as FYNNEI. V lost 6 bases to trimming and J lost 2 bases, with 11 bases between them.

This clonotype was counted at least ten times. V and J are TRBV19 and TRBJ1-1; no clear D. Germline-derived CDR1 and CDR2 are LNHDA and SQIVND (reference sequence). The CDR3 contains 15 residues. V shed 6 bases and J shed 5 bases, with 19 bases lying between them. Here the CDR3 DNA reads TGTGCCAGTAGCCAACACATTGGGGAAGGAACTGAAGCTTTCTTT. As protein: CASSQHIGEGTEAFF. The whole variable domain, filled in from reference TRBV19 and TRBJ1-1, reads DGGITQSPKYLFRKEGQNVTLSCEQNLNHDAMYWYRQDPGQGLRLIYYSQIVNDFQKGDIAEGYSVSREKKESFPLTVTSAQKNPTAFYLCASSQHIGEGTEAFFGQGTRLTVV.

This clonotype was detected ten times or more. The chain links TRBV12-3 or TRBV12-4 to TRBJ1-5; D is unclear. The V end lost 5 bases, the J end lost 4 bases, and 15 bases lay between the germline ends. The length of the CDR3 is 15 residues. The CDR3 nucleotides read TGTGCCAGCAGTGAGAGAGGTTCGGTTAATCAGCCCCAGCATTTT. Its protein product is CASSERGSVNQPQHF.

This clonotype came up many times. The CDR3 spells CASSYGGAFYGYTF. The CDR3 DNA is TGTGCCAGCAGTTACGGGGGGGCCTTCTATGGCTACACCTTC. V and J are TRBV6-5 and TRBJ1-2; a possible D gene is TRBD1 (6 bases). The CDR3 runs to 14 residues. V lost 2 bases and J 4 bases, leaving 11 bases between the germline ends. Germline V gene data show CDR1 as MNHEY and CDR2 as SVGAGI.

This clonotype was detected ten times or more. One base away lies a much larger clone, so this may be a sequencing read error. CDR3 protein: CASSEWDKTYEQYF. The CDR3 DNA reads as TGTGCCAGCAGTGAGTGGGACAAAACCTACGAGCAGTACTTC. This rearrangement joins TRBV6-2 or TRBV6-3 to TRBJ2-7; D is perhaps TRBD1 (6 bases). This CDR3 comprises 14 residues. V was shortened by 5 bases and J by 2 bases, with 13 bases between the two germline ends. In germline, CDR1 is MNHEY, CDR2 SVGEGT.